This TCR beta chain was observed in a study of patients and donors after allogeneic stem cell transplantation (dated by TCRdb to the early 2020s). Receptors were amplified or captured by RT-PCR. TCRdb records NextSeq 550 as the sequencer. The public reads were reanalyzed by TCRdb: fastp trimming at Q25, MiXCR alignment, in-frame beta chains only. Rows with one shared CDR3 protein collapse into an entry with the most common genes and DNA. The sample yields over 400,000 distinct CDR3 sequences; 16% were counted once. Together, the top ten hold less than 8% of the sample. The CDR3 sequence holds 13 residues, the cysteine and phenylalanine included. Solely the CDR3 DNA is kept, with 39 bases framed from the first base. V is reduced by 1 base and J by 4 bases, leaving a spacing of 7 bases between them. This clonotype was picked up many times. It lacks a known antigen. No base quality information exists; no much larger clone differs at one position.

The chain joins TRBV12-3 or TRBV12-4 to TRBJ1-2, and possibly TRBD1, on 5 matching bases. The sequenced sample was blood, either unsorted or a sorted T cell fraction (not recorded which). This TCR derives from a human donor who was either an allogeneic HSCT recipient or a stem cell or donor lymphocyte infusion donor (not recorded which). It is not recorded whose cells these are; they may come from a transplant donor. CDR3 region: CASSLVTAYGYTF. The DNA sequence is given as TGTGCCAGCAGTTTAGTGACAGCCTATGGCTACACCTTC.